Following are 23 T cell receptor beta chains from one sample sequenced in a study of beta chain features in type 1 diabetes. Study-level points and caveats: In every one of the four CD4+ subsets, TCRB CDR3s were moderately but significantly shorter in Type 1 diabetes patients.

These receptors lack a known antigen. The authors reverse transcribed all of the isolated RNA, so sequencing captured expressed TCRB transcripts. Using immunoSEQ multiplex PCR, the repertoire was profiled, and TCRdb retains in-frame clones only, with some absent. The repertoire consists of 130,000 or so clones, with about 10% occurring once and the leading ten covering 0.75%. Sequenced: central memory CD4+ T cells from blood. The origin of the receptors is a man aged 25 to 40 with type 1 diabetes.

The chain joins TRBV21-1 to TRBJ2-7; TRBD1, the D gene given by the table, was not confirmed from the DNA. TRBV21-1 is a listed pseudogene. The CDR3 loop spans 16 amino acids. CDR3: CASSRMKDRGSYEQYF. The CDR3 DNA follows: TGTGCCAGCAGCAGAATGAAGGACAGAGGCTCCTACGAGCAGTACTTC.

This clone was recorded a few times. This chain connects TRBV6-1 to TRBJ2-3; 16 bases are a match to TRBD2. This CDR3 has 19 amino acids. Germline V gene sequence: CDR1 MNHNS, CDR2 SASEGT. The junction had 6 bases not matched to a gene; V was cut back by 3 bases and J by 0 bases. The CDR3, as DNA: TGTGCCAGCAGTGAGGGACTAGCGGGGGGGGTCCCCAGCACAGATACGCAGTATTTT. Its protein product is CASSEGLAGGVPSTDTQYF.

The chain is built from TRBV18 and TRBJ2-2; 9 nucleotides align to TRBD1. This CDR3 has 14 amino acids. V lost 6 bases, J lost 13 bases, and 12 bases stayed unmatched. The germline V gene encodes CDR1 KGHSH and CDR2 LQKENI. This chain's CDR3 is CASSPGQGQERLFF. The CDR3 nucleotides are TGTGCCAGCTCCCCGGGACAGGGCCAAGAGAGGCTGTTTTTT.

This clone was seen a few times. J is TRBJ2-1 and V is TRBV18; D ambiguous. Trimming removed 3 bases from V and 8 bases from J, with 5 bases in between. CDR3 size: 11 residues. The germline V gene encodes CDR1 KGHSH and CDR2 LQKENI. Here the CDR3 DNA reads TGTGCCAGCTCACCCTCTGATGAGCAGTTCTTC. This encodes CASSPSDEQFF.

This clone was observed many times. The rearrangement uses TRBV7-2 and TRBJ1-1, with D perhaps matching TRBD1 (5 bases). CDR1 and CDR2 from the germline V gene are SGHTA and FQGNSA. The CDR3 has 13 amino acids. Trimming cost V 8 bases and J 2 bases, with 12 bases left between them. As DNA, the CDR3 is TGTGCCAGCGGGGCGCGGTCCAACACTGAAGCTTTCTTT. Protein product: CASGARSNTEAFF. Looking up the rest from reference TRBV7-2 and TRBJ1-1 gives the full variable domain: GAGVSQSPSNKVTEKGKDVELRCDPISGHTALYWYRQSLGQGLEFLIYFQGNSAPDKSGLPSDRFSAERTGGSVSTLTIQRTQQEDSAVYLCASGARSNTEAFFGQGTRLTVV.

V is TRBV14 and J is TRBJ2-5; 8 bases line up with TRBD2. After removal of 2 bases from V and 1 base from J, the junction contained 9 bases not matched to a gene. Per germline, CDR1 SGHDN and CDR2 FVKESK. The length of the CDR3 is 17 residues. CDR3 loop: CASSQLRRGDLQETQYF. CDR3 coding DNA: TGTGCCAGCAGCCAACTCAGGCGGGGGGACCTCCAAGAGACCCAGTACTTC.

The chain couples TRBV7-2 to TRBJ2-7; D may be TRBD1 (6 bases). This CDR3 region has 15 residues. Germline V lookup: CDR1 SGHTA, CDR2 FQGNSA. V dropped 6 bases and J dropped 2 bases, with 17 bases sitting between them. CDR3 nucleotides: TGTGCCAGCAGACGGACAGCCATACACACCTACGAGCAGTACTTC. This encodes CASRRTAIHTYEQYF.

The V and J genes are TRBV30 and TRBJ2-7, with 11 bases lining up with TRBD1. Germline loops: CDR1 GTSNPN, CDR2 SVGIG (reference sequence). Trimming removed 5 bases from V and 3 bases from J; junction bases left unmatched: 6. This CDR3 has 14 amino acids. The CDR3 nucleotides read TGTGCCTGGGACAAAGGGACAGGGGGCTACGAGCAGTACTTC. Translating gives CAWDKGTGGYEQYF.

V and J are TRBV7-2 and TRBJ2-1, with D hard to call. Per the germline V gene, CDR1 is SGHTA and CDR2 is FQGNSA. Trimming removed 5 bases at V and 7 bases at J, with 18 bases between. The CDR3 has 15 amino acids. CDR3 sequence reads: CASSLGPGSENEQFF. Written as DNA, the CDR3 is TGTGCCAGCAGCCTAGGCCCAGGATCCGAGAATGAGCAGTTCTTC.

This clone turned up a few times. The rearrangement uses TRBV6-6 and TRBJ1-5; D gene uncertain. V was trimmed by 2 bases and J by 3 bases, leaving 14 bases between them. The CDR3 totals 16 residues. CDR1 and CDR2 (germline): MNHNY, SVGAGI (reference sequence). The CDR3 protein is CASSYEAASPNQPQHF. The CDR3 DNA follows: TGTGCCAGCAGTTACGAGGCCGCTTCGCCCAATCAGCCCCAGCATTTT.

The J gene is TRBJ2-2, the V gene TRBV11-2, with TRBD2 as a possible D gene (5 bases). V was pared by 3 bases and J by 2 bases, with 7 bases between. CDR1 SGHAT and CDR2 FQNNGV come from the germline V gene. The length of the CDR3 is 14 residues. The CDR3 sequence: CASSFTSNTGELFF. Here the CDR3 DNA reads TGTGCCAGCAGCTTTACTAGTAACACCGGGGAGCTGTTTTTT.

This clone was observed a few times. The J gene is TRBJ1-2, the V gene TRBV7-3; D is perhaps TRBD1 (6 bases). CDR1 is SGHTA, CDR2 FQGTGA, per germline. CDR3 length equals 13 residues. V was shortened by 5 bases and J by 7 bases, with 14 bases between the two germline ends. The CDR3 DNA reads TGTGCCAGCAGCCTCCCGGGGGGGGCTGGCTACACCTTC. This translates into CASSLPGGAGYTF.

The chain links TRBV28 to TRBJ2-5; weak D call: TRBD2 (5 bases). V dropped 5 bases and J dropped 7 bases, with 17 bases sitting between them. CDR3 length: 14 residues. Germline values: CDR1 MDHEN, CDR2 SYDVKM. CDR3 in amino acids: CASSPDLSRGTQYF. For the CDR3, the DNA is TGTGCCAGCAGTCCGGACCTGAGTCGGGGGACCCAGTACTTC.

This chain joins TRBV2 and TRBJ1-5, with 9 nucleotides matching TRBD1. V dropped 8 bases and J dropped 8; count of bases not matched to a gene: 7. The CDR3 sequence is 13 residues long. Germline CDR1 reads SNHLY; CDR2 reads FYNNEI. CDR3 residues: CASEGTGRKPQHF. The CDR3 region has the DNA TGTGCCAGCGAGGGGACAGGGAGGAAGCCCCAGCATTTT.

This clone was seen many times. This sequence joins TRBV9 and TRBJ2-2, with TRBD2 matching over 7 bases. V trimming: 0 bases; J trimming: 7 bases; junction bases outside the gene matches: 3. The CDR3 loop spans 14 amino acids. Germline V gene data show CDR1 as SGDLS and CDR2 as YYNGEE. CDR3 loop: CASSVAGRGGELFF. The CDR3 DNA reads TGTGCCAGCAGCGTAGCTGGGAGGGGCGGGGAGCTGTTTTTT.

This chain connects TRBV9 to TRBJ2-3, with D perhaps matching TRBD1 (6 bases). The CDR3 consists of 17 residues. Germline V gene sequence: CDR1 SGDLS, CDR2 YYNGEE. Trimming left V 1 base short and J 0 bases short, with 15 bases between. For the CDR3, the DNA is TGTGCCAGCAGCGTATCCGTGACAGGAGCTAGCACAGATACGCAGTATTTT. Residues: CASSVSVTGASTDTQYF.

This clone was seen more than once but under ten times. The V and J genes are TRBV7-2 and TRBJ2-5, with 7 bases aligning to TRBD1. The CDR3 spans 15 residues. V lost 5 bases to trimming and J lost 2 bases; unmatched junction nucleotides: 8. Germline CDR1 and CDR2: SGHTA and FQGNSA. The CDR3 DNA is TGTGCCAGCAGCAGATACGGGACAGAACAAGAGACCCAGTACTTC. Translating it yields CASSRYGTEQETQYF.

This clone came up a few times. The chain joins TRBV7-9 to TRBJ1-4, with D perhaps matching TRBD1 (6 bases). V was trimmed by 1 base and J by 4 bases, leaving 7 bases between them. CDR3 length: 14 amino acids. Germline values: CDR1 SEHNR, CDR2 FQNEAQ (reference sequence). The CDR3: CASSLGTDNEKLFF. In DNA, the CDR3 is TGTGCCAGCAGCTTAGGGACAGATAATGAAAAACTGTTTTTT. Variable domain in full (rest from reference TRBV7-9 and TRBJ1-4): DTGVSQNPRHKITKRGQNVTFRCDPISEHNRLYWYRQTLGQGPEFLTYFQNEAQLEKSRLLSDRFSAERPKGSFSTLEIQRTEQGDSAMYLCASSLGTDNEKLFFGSGTQLSVL.

This chain links TRBV6-1 with TRBJ1-5, with D perhaps matching TRBD1 (6 bases). CDR1 and CDR2 (germline): MNHNS, SASEGT. The CDR3 spans 13 residues. Trimming shortened V by 9 bases and J by 4 bases, and 13 bases separated the two germline ends. The CDR3 DNA reads as TGTGCCAGTCGGACAGAGCTAAATCAGCCCCAGCATTTT. Protein sequence: CASRTELNQPQHF.

At least ten counts were recorded for this clone. The chain has TRBV18 and TRBJ2-1; perhaps TRBD2 as D (6 bases). The CDR3 covers 14 residues. Germline CDR1 and CDR2: KGHSH and LQKENI. Trimming took off 2 bases at V and 6 bases at J, with 11 bases between the two ends. The DNA of the CDR3 is TGTGCCAGCTCACCAAGGACTACCTTCAATGAGCAGTTCTTC. Residues: CASSPRTTFNEQFF.

This chain uses TRBV5-4 with TRBJ2-1; D is unresolved. The CDR3 consists of 16 residues. Trimming stripped 4 bases from V and 0 bases from J, with 14 bases between. The germline V gene has CDR1 SGHNT and CDR2 YYREEE (reference sequence). The CDR3 DNA is TGTGCCAGCAGCCCGACATCCCCAAGCTCCTACAATGAGCAGTTCTTC. It encodes CASSPTSPSSYNEQFF.

The V gene is TRBV9, the J gene TRBJ2-5, with D possibly TRBD1 on 7 matching bases. Germline loops: CDR1 SGDLS, CDR2 YYNGEE. Trimming took off 2 bases at V and 4 bases at J, with 12 bases between the two ends. This CDR3 region has 14 residues. The CDR3 loop is CASSVRGRGETQYF. The CDR3, as DNA: TGTGCCAGCAGCGTTAGGGGGCGGGGAGAGACCCAGTACTTC.

This clone was seen a handful of times. The same CDR3 is also encoded by other DNA sequences in this sample. The rearrangement links TRBV9 to TRBJ1-6; D is unresolved. Trimming took 4 bases from V and 10 from J, leaving 9 bases between them. This CDR3 comprises 12 residues. CDR1 and CDR2 (germline): SGDLS, YYNGEE. CDR3 sequence reads: CASSPGGSPLHF. The CDR3, as DNA: TGTGCCAGCAGCCCAGGAGGATCACCCCTCCACTTT.